Following are 26 T cell receptor beta chains from one sample sequenced in a study of T cells expressing NK-cell markers. TCRdb re-analyzed the 5' RACE reads; it lists each CDR3 protein once, without DNA. This specimen shows roughly 180,000 distinct CDR3 sequences; the ten leading clones hold 20% to 25%. The sample taken for sequencing was blood T cells: a sorted CD56 or NKG2C T cell subset, CD4+ or CD8+ T cells, or bulk PBMC T cells (not recorded which). The receptors derive from a man aged 18-69 years in good health.

This chain links TRBV27 with TRBJ2-7; with no DNA, the TCRdb D assignment of TRBD1 cannot be verified. The germline CDR1 and CDR2 sequences are MNHEY and SMNVEV (reference sequence). This CDR3 is built from 15 residues. The CDR3: CASSINRENPGEQYF.

The CDR3 is CASSLEERGAPSSYNEQFF. The chain is built from TRBV5-4 and TRBJ2-1; TCRdb names TRBD1, which stays unverified in the absence of DNA. The germline gives CDR1 SGHNT, CDR2 YYREEE (reference sequence). The CDR3 is 19 residues long.

The rearrangement links TRBV9 to TRBJ2-7. This CDR3 contains 15 residues. Looked up from germline, CDR1 is SGDLS and CDR2 is YYNGEE. Here the CDR3 reads CASSVAYGETYEQYF.

CDR3: CASSSGDKSPLHF. V usage is TRBV13 and J usage is TRBJ1-6; the TCRdb call, TRBD1, lacks DNA for checking. CDR3 length equals 13 residues. The germline CDR1 and CDR2 sequences are PRHDT and FYEKMQ (reference sequence).

The chain recombines TRBV20-1 with TRBJ2-1; TCRdb outputs TRBD1, but without DNA this stays unchecked. Germline-derived CDR1 and CDR2 are DFQATT and SNEGSKA (reference sequence). There are 18 residues in the CDR3. The CDR3 loop reads CSARAYGAGLHSYNEQFF.

This chain uses TRBV27 with TRBJ2-5; with no DNA, the TCRdb D assignment of TRBD1 cannot be verified. Germline loops: CDR1 MNHEY, CDR2 SMNVEV (reference sequence). The CDR3 sequence is 15 residues long. The CDR3 sequence is CASSRGQGGGETQYF.

The rearrangement joins TRBV2 to TRBJ2-5; absent DNA, TCRdb's TRBD1 call cannot be checked. Germline CDR1 is SNHLY and CDR2 is FYNNEI. CDR3 size: 15 residues. The CDR3 is CASSERYGQGGTQYF. Complete variable domain (other parts from reference TRBV2 and TRBJ2-5): EPEVTQTPSHQVTQMGQEVILRCVPISNHLYFYWYRQILGQKVEFLVSFYNNEISEKSEIFDDQFSVERPDGSNFTLKIRSTKLEDSAMYFCASSERYGQGGTQYFGPGTRLLVL.

This chain uses TRBV2 with TRBJ2-3; TCRdb outputs TRBD1, but without DNA this stays unchecked. The CDR3 sequence is 16 residues long. Germline values: CDR1 SNHLY, CDR2 FYNNEI. CDR3: CASTTWGGGAADTQYF.

The chain is built from TRBV5-5 and TRBJ1-1. The CDR3 runs 15 residues. From germline, CDR1 is SGHKS and CDR2 YYEKEE (reference sequence). CDR3 amino acids: CASSWGVGWNTEAFF.

The chain links TRBV20-1 to TRBJ2-7; lacking DNA, the TRBD1 call made by TCRdb goes unchecked. This CDR3 has 15 residues. In germline, CDR1 is DFQATT, CDR2 SNEGSKA (reference sequence). CDR3: CSARDTGGITYEQYF.

The chain carries TRBV10-3 and TRBJ1-6. CDR3 length equals 14 residues. Germline CDR1 ENHRY, CDR2 SYGVKD. CDR3 protein: CAISESSRNSPLHF.

This chain uses TRBV15 with TRBJ2-1. The length of the CDR3 is 14 residues. Germline V lookup: CDR1 LNHNV, CDR2 YYDKDF (reference sequence). CDR3 residues: CATSRDLAATEKFF.

The gene calls are TRBV6-1 and TRBJ2-3; the D call from TCRdb, TRBD1, cannot be confirmed without DNA. The CDR3 contains 16 residues. CDR1 MNHNS and CDR2 SASEGT come from the germline V gene. CDR3 in amino acids: CASSEGAGLRTDTQYF.

V is TRBV19 and J is TRBJ2-7. Germline CDR1 LNHDA, CDR2 SQIVND (reference sequence). The CDR3 has 11 amino acids. This CDR3 is CASSMKDEQYF.

V is TRBV5-1 and J is TRBJ1-2. The CDR3 runs 15 residues. Germline V gene lookup returns CDR1 SGHRS and CDR2 YFSETQ. The CDR3 protein is CASSLLAGANYGYTF.

The V and J genes are TRBV7-8 and TRBJ2-3. The CDR3 runs to 18 residues. Germline CDR1 is SGHVS and CDR2 is FQNEAQ. The CDR3: CASSLEGLVGWAQDTQYF.

This chain joins TRBV7-9 and TRBJ1-2. The CDR3 loop spans 14 amino acids. Per the germline V gene, CDR1 is SEHNR and CDR2 is FQNEAQ (reference sequence). CDR3 sequence: CASSLGGGTYGYTF.

The rearrangement joins TRBV27 to TRBJ2-5. Germline V gene data show CDR1 as MNHEY and CDR2 as SMNVEV (reference sequence). This CDR3 contains 13 residues. The CDR3 loop is CASSLSLSETQYF.

This chain joins TRBV27 and TRBJ2-3; the D gene TCRdb calls, TRBD1, cannot be checked with no DNA. Germline CDR1 and CDR2: MNHEY and SMNVEV (reference sequence). The CDR3 loop spans 15 amino acids. The chain's CDR3 is CASSLPGGTTDTQYF.

The chain couples TRBV20-1 to TRBJ1-2; TCRdb returns TRBD1, unconfirmable since there is no DNA. Looked up from germline, CDR1 is DFQATT and CDR2 is SNEGSKA (reference sequence). This CDR3 is built from 14 residues. CDR3 loop: CSASIAGHNYGYTF.

The chain carries TRBV11-1 and TRBJ2-6; TCRdb outputs TRBD2, but without DNA this stays unchecked. Germline values: CDR1 SGHAT, CDR2 FQDESV (reference sequence). The CDR3 runs 18 residues. CDR3: CASSLAGGRVSGANVLTF.

The V call is TRBV2, the J call TRBJ2-5; TCRdb calls TRBD2, which cannot be checked without DNA. Germline V gene lookup returns CDR1 SNHLY and CDR2 FYNNEI. The CDR3 has 14 residues. CDR3 residues: CASTSGGAEETQYF.

J is TRBJ2-7 and V is TRBV12-3 or TRBV12-4. This CDR3 is 13 amino acids long. This CDR3 reads CASGLAQGYEQYF.

This sequence joins TRBV5-1 and TRBJ2-7; the D call of TRBD2 rests on TCRdb alone, since no DNA is present to check it. CDR1 is SGHRS, CDR2 YFSETQ, per germline. The CDR3 runs 15 residues. The chain's CDR3 is CASSFSGGAYDEQYF.

The gene calls are TRBV2 and TRBJ2-5; TCRdb proposes TRBD1, but this gene call is untestable without DNA. The V gene's germline CDR1 is SNHLY and CDR2 FYNNEI. The CDR3 extends over 15 amino acids. The CDR3 is CASLQAGYYVETQYF.

CDR3 in amino acids: CASSEEIFTAVEQYF. This sequence joins TRBV2 and TRBJ2-7; TCRdb names TRBD2, which stays unverified in the absence of DNA. CDR1 and CDR2 from the germline V gene are SNHLY and FYNNEI. CDR3 length: 15 residues.